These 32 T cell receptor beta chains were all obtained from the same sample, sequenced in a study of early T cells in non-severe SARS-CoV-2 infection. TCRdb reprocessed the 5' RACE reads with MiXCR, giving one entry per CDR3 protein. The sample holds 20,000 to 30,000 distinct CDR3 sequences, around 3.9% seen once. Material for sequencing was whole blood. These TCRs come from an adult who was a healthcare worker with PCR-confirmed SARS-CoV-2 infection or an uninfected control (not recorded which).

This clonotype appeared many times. This chain's CDR3 is CASSLLGAGEKLFF. The DNA for the CDR3 is TGTGCCAGCAGTTTACTGGGGGCTGGGGAAAAACTGTTTTTT. V and J are TRBV27 and TRBJ1-4, with D perhaps matching TRBD1 (6 bases). V was cut by 2 bases and J by 8 bases, with 12 bases left in between. There are 14 residues in the CDR3. Germline CDR1 and CDR2: MNHEY and SMNVEV (reference sequence).

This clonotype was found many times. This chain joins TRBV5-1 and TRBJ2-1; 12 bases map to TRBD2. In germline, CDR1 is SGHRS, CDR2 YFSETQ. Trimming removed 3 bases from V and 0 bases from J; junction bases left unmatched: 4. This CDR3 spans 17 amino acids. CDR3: CASSWTSGVSSYNEQFF. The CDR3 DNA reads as TGCGCCAGCAGCTGGACTAGCGGGGTTAGCTCCTACAATGAGCAGTTCTTC.

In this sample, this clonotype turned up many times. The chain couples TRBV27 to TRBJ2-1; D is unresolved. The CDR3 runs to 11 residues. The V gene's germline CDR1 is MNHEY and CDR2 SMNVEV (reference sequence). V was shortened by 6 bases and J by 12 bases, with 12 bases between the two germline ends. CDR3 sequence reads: CASSASHSQFF. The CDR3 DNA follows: TGTGCCAGCAGCGCCTCTCACTCGCAGTTCTTC.

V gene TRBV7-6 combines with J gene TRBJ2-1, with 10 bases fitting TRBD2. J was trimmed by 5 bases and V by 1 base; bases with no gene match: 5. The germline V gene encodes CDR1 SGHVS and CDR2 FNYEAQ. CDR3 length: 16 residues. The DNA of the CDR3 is TGTGCCAGCAGCTTAGAGGCTAGCGGGAGCAACAATGAGCAGTTCTTC. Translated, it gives CASSLEASGSNNEQFF.

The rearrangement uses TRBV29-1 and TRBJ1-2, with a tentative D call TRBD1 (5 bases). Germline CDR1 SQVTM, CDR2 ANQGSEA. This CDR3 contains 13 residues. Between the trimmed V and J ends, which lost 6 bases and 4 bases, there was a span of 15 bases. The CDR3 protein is CSVTPGRSYGYTF. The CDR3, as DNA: TGCAGCGTCACACCGGGACGTAGCTATGGCTACACCTTC.

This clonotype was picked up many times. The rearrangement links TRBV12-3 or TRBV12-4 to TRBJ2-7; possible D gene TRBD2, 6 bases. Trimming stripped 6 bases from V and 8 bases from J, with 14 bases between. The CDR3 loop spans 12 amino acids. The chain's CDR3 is CASSNAGQKQYF. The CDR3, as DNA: TGTGCCAGCAGCAACGCGGGGCAGAAGCAGTACTTC.

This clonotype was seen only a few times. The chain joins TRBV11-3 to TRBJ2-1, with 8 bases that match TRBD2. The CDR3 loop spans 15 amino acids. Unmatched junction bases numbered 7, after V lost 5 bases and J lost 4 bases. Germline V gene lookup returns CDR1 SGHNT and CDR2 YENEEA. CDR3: CASSRSGSGYNEQFF. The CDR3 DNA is TGTGCCAGCAGCCGAAGCGGGAGTGGTTACAATGAGCAGTTCTTC. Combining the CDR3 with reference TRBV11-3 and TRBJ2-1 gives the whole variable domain EAGVVQSPRYKIIEKKQPVAFWCNPISGHNTLYWYLQNLGQGPELLIRYENEEAVDDSQLPKDRFSAERLKGVDSTLKIQPAELGDSAVYLCASSRSGSGYNEQFFGPGTRLTVL.

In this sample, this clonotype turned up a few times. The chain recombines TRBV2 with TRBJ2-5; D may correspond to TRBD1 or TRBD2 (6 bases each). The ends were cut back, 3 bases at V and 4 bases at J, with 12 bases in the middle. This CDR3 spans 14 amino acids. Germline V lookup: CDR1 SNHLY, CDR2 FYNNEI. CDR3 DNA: TGTGCCAGCAGTGACGAGGGGGGAAGAGAGACCCAGTACTTC. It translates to CASSDEGGRETQYF.

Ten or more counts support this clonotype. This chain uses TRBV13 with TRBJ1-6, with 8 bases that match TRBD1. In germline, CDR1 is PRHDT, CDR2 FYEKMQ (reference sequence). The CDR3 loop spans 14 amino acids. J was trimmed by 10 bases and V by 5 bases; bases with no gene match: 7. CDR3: CASSPGQVGSPLHF. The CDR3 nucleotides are TGTGCCAGCAGCCCGGGACAGGTCGGCTCACCCCTCCACTTT.

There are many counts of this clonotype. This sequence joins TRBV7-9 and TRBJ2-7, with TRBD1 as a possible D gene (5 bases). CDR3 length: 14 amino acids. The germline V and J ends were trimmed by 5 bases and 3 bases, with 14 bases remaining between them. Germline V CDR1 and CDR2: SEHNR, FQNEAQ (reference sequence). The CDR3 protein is CASSHPRQYYEQYF. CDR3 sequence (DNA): TGTGCCAGCAGCCACCCCCGACAGTACTACGAGCAGTACTTC.

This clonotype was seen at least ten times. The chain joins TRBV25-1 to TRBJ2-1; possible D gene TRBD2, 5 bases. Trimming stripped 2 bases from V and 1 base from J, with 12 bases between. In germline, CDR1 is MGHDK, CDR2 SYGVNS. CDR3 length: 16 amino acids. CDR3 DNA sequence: TGTGCCAGCAGTGAAAGGAAAAGCGGATCCTACAATGAGCAGTTCTTC. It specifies CASSERKSGSYNEQFF.

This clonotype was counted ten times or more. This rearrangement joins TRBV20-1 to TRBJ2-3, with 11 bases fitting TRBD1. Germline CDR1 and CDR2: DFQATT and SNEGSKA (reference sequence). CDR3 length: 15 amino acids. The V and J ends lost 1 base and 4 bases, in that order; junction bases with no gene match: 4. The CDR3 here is CSARGTGGGSDTQYF. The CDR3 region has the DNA TGCAGTGCTAGAGGGACAGGGGGCGGTTCAGATACGCAGTATTTT.

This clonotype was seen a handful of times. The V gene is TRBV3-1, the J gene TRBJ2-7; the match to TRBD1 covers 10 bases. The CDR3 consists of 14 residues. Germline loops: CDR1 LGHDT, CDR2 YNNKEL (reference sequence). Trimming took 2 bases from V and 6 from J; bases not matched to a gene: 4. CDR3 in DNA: TGTGCCAGCAGCCAACCGGGACAGGGGCCCGAGCAGTACTTC. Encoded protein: CASSQPGQGPEQYF.

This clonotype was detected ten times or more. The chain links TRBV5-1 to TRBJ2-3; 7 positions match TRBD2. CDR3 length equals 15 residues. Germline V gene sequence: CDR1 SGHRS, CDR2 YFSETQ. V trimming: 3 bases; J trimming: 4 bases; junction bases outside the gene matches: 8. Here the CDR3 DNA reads TGCGCCAGCAGCTCTCCCACTAGCGACGCAGATACGCAGTATTTT. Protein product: CASSSPTSDADTQYF.

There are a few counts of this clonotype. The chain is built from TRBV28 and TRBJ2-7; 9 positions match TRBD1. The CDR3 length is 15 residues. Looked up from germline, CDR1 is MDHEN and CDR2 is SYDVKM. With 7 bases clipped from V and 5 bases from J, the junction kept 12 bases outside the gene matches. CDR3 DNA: TGTGCCAGCACCCCCCCCGGGACAGGGATGCACGAGCAGTACTTC. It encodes CASTPPGTGMHEQYF.

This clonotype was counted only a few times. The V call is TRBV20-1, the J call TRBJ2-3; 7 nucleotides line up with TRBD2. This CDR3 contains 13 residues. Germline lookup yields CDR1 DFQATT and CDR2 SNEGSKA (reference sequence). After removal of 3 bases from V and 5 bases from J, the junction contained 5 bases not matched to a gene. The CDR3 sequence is CSASRGRIDTQYF. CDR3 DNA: TGCAGTGCTAGCCGCGGGAGAATAGATACGCAGTATTTT.

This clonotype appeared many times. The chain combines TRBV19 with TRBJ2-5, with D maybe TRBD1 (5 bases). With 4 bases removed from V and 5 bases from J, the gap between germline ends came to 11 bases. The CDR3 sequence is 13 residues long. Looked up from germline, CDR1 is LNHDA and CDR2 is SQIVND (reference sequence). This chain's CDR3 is CASSRQKWETQYF. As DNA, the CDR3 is TGTGCCAGTAGTAGACAGAAGTGGGAGACCCAGTACTTC.

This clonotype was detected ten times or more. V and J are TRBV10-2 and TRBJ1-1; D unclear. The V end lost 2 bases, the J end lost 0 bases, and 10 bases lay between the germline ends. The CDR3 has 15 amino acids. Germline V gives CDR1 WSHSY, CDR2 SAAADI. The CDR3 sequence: CASSESRGVNTEAFF. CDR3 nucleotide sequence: TGCGCCAGCAGTGAGAGTCGGGGAGTGAACACTGAAGCTTTCTTT.

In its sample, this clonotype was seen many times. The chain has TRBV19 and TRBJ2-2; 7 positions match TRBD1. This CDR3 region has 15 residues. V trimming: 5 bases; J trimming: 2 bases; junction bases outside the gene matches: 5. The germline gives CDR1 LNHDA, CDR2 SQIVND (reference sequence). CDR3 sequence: CASSVGTANTGELFF. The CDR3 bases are TGTGCCAGTAGTGTCGGGACAGCTAACACCGGGGAGCTGTTTTTT. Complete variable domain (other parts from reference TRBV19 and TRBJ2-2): DGGITQSPKYLFRKEGQNVTLSCEQNLNHDAMYWYRQDPGQGLRLIYYSQIVNDFQKGDIAEGYSVSREKKESFPLTVTSAQKNPTAFYLCASSVGTANTGELFFGEGSRLTVL.

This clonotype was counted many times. As DNA, the CDR3 is TGTGCCTGGAGTTTGGGGCCGAATGAGCAGTTCTTC. It is translated as CAWSLGPNEQFF. This chain joins TRBV30 and TRBJ2-1, with D maybe TRBD1 (5 bases). Trimming took 2 bases from V and 7 from J, leaving 9 bases between them. The CDR3 length is 12 residues. The germline CDR1 and CDR2 sequences are GTSNPN and SVGIG (reference sequence).

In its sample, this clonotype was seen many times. The CDR3 loop is CASTPLDTGELFF. The DNA for the CDR3 is TGTGCCAGCACCCCGTTGGACACCGGGGAGCTGTTTTTT. V and J are TRBV2 and TRBJ2-2, with unresolved D. The CDR3 has 13 residues. CDR1 is SNHLY and CDR2 is FYNNEI in the germline V gene. Trimming removed 7 bases at V and 3 bases at J, with 9 bases between.

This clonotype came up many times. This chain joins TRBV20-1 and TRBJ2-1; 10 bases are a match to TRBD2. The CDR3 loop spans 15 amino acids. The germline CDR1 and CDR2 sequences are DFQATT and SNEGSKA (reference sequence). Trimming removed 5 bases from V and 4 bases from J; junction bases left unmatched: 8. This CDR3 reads CSAPPRTSGYNEQFF. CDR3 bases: TGCAGTGCTCCCCCTAGGACTAGCGGTTACAATGAGCAGTTCTTC.

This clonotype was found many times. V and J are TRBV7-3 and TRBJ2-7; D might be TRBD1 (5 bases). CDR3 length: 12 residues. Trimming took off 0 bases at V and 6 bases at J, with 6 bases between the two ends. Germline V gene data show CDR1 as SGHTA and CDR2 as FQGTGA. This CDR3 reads CASSLTRGEQYF. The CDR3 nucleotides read TGTGCCAGCAGCTTAACAAGGGGCGAGCAGTACTTC. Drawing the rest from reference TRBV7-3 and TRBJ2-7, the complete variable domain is GAGVSQTPSNKVTEKGKYVELRCDPISGHTALYWYRQSLGQGPEFLIYFQGTGAADDSGLPNDRFFAVRPEGSVSTLKIQRTERGDSAVYLCASSLTRGEQYFGPGTRLTVT.

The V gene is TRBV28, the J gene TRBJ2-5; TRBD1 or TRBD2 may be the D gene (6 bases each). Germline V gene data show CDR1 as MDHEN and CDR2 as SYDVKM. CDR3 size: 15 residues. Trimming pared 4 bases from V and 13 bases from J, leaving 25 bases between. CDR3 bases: TGTGCCAGCAGTTCCCCTGAGGGACACACCCGAGCGGGGTACTTC. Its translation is CASSSPEGHTRAGYF.

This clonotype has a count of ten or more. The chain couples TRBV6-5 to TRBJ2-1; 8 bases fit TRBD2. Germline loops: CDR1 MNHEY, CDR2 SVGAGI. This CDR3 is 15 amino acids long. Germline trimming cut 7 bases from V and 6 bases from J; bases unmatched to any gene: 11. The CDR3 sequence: CASTPKQRGFNEQFF. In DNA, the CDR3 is TGTGCCAGCACCCCAAAGCAGCGGGGGTTCAATGAGCAGTTCTTC.

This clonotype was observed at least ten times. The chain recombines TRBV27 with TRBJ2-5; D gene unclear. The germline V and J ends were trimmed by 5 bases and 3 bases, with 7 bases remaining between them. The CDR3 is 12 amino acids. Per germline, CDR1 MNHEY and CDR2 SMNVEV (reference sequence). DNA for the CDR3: TGTGCCAGCAGTCCAGGAGAAGAGACCCAGTACTTC. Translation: CASSPGEETQYF.

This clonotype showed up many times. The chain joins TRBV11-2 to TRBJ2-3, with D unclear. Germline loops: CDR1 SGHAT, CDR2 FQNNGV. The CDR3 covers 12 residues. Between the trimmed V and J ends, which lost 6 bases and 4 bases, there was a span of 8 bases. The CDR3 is CASSSGPDTQYF. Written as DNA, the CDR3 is TGTGCCAGCAGTTCTGGTCCAGATACGCAGTATTTT.

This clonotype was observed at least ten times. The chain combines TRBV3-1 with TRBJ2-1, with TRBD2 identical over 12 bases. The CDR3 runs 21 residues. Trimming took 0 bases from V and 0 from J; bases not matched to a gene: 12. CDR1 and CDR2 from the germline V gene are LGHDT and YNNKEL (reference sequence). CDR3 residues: CASSQDFTSGRLRRSYNEQFF. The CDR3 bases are TGTGCCAGCAGCCAAGATTTTACTAGCGGGAGGTTGAGGCGCTCCTACAATGAGCAGTTCTTC.

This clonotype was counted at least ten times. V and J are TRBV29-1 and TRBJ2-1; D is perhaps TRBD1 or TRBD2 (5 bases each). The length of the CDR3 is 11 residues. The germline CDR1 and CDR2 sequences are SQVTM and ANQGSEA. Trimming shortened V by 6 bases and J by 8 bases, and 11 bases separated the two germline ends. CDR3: CSVGTYHEQFF. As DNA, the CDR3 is TGCAGCGTGGGGACGTACCATGAGCAGTTCTTC.

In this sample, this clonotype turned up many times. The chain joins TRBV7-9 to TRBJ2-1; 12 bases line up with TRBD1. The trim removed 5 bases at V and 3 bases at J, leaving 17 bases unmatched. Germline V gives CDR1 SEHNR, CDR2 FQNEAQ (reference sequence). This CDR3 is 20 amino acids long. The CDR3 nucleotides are TGTGCCAGCAGCCCCGACCCAGGGACAGGGGGCAGGACTAGCTACAATGAGCAGTTCTTC. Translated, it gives CASSPDPGTGGRTSYNEQFF.

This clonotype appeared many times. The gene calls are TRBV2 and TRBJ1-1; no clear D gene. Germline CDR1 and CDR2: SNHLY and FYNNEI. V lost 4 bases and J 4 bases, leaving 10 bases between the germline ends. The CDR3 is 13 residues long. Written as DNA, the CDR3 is TGTGCCAGCAGTGGGGAGGGTGGCACTGAAGCTTTCTTT. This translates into CASSGEGGTEAFF.

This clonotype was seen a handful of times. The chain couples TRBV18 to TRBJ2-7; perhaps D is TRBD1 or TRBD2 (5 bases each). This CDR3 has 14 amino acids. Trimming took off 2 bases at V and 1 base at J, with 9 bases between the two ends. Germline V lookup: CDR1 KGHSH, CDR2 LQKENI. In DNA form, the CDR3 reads TGTGCCAGCTCACCAGGGGGAAATTCCTACGAGCAGTACTTC. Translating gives CASSPGGNSYEQYF.